This passage covers 8 T cell receptor beta chains from one sample sequenced in a study of blood T cell repertoires in COVID-19. Generated by immunoSEQ multiplex PCR, the TCRdb table keeps only in-frame clones and is missing some. The sample lists 390,000 or so clones; roughly 89% were seen once. Sequenced sample: PBMCs or T cells enriched from blood (not recorded which). The receptors were sampled from a woman in her 50s who had recovered from COVID-19.

This clone showed up just once. The chain recombines TRBV21-1 with TRBJ1-5; the table names TRBD1, a call not compared with the DNA. TRBV21-1 is noted as a pseudogene. The CDR3 covers 15 residues. CDR3 amino acids: CASSKRGYSNQPQHF. The CDR3 nucleotides are TGTGCCAGCAGCAAAAGGGGTTATAGCAATCAGCCCCAGCATTTT.

The V gene is TRBV11-3, the J gene TRBJ2-3, with D possibly TRBD1 on 6 matching bases. Trimming left V 3 bases short and J 7 bases short, with 20 bases between. CDR1 SGHNT and CDR2 YENEEA come from the germline V gene. The CDR3 loop spans 16 amino acids. CDR3 sequence: CASSLSGQNFGNTQYF. In nucleotides, the CDR3 is TGTGCCAGCAGCTTGAGCGGACAGAACTTTGGAAATACGCAGTATTTT.

This clone has just a few counts. V usage is TRBV7-6 and J usage is TRBJ2-3; 8 nucleotides match TRBD1. Germline V CDR1 and CDR2: SGHVS, FNYEAQ. The CDR3 spans 19 residues. Trimming at V came to 1 base and at J to 2 bases, leaving 14 bases not matched to a gene. This chain's CDR3 is CASSLEPPGTGYTTDTQYF. In nucleotides, the CDR3 is TGTGCCAGCAGCTTAGAGCCCCCTGGGACAGGATATACCACAGATACGCAGTATTTT. Based on the CDR3 plus reference TRBV7-6 and TRBJ2-3, the full variable domain is GAGVSQSPRYKVTKRGQDVALRCDPISGHVSLYWYRQALGQGPEFLTYFNYEAQQDKSGLPNDRFSAERPEGSISTLTIQRTEQRDSAMYRCASSLEPPGTGYTTDTQYFGPGTRLTVL.

The chain is built from TRBV29-1 and TRBJ1-2, with 12 nucleotides matching TRBD1. V dropped 7 bases and J dropped 8; count of bases not matched to a gene: 14. This CDR3 comprises 15 residues. Per germline, CDR1 SQVTM and CDR2 ANQGSEA. CDR3 protein: CSAAGTGGAYNGYTF. CDR3 nucleotide sequence: TGCAGCGCCGCCGGGACAGGGGGCGCTTATAACGGCTACACCTTC.

The V call is TRBV7-2, the J call TRBJ1-6; D might be TRBD1 (5 bases). This CDR3 is built from 13 residues. CDR1 and CDR2 (germline): SGHTA, FQGNSA. V was shortened by 6 bases and J by 7 bases, with 10 bases between the two germline ends. The CDR3 DNA reads TGTGCCAGCAGACAGGACGGGAATTCACCCCTCCACTTT. This sequence encodes CASRQDGNSPLHF.

This chain links TRBV28 with TRBJ1-2; D might be TRBD1 (6 bases). V shed 6 bases and J shed 2 bases, with 19 bases lying between them. CDR3 length equals 16 residues. The germline V gene encodes CDR1 MDHEN and CDR2 SYDVKM. The DNA of the CDR3 is TGTGCCAGCAGACCGAGGGGCGGCAGGGGCAACTATGGCTACACCTTC. Encoded protein: CASRPRGGRGNYGYTF.

The chain is built from TRBV7-2 and TRBJ2-7; TRBD1 aligns across 7 bases. The germline V gene encodes CDR1 SGHTA and CDR2 FQGNSA. With 8 bases clipped from V and 9 bases from J, the junction kept 19 bases outside the gene matches. This CDR3 is 15 amino acids long. CDR3 residues: CASSTRQGSLNGQYF. DNA of the CDR3: TGTGCCAGCTCTACCCGACAGGGCTCCCTCAACGGGCAGTACTTC.

The chain employs TRBV3-1 (or the pseudogene TRBV3-2) and TRBJ1-2; 7 bases fit TRBD1. Germline CDR1 and CDR2: LGHDT and YNNKEL (reference sequence). The CDR3 length is 14 residues. V lost 5 bases to trimming and J lost 3 bases; unmatched junction nucleotides: 6. The CDR3 DNA reads TGTGCCAGCAGCTACAGAACAGGGGACTATGGCTACACCTTC. It yields the protein CASSYRTGDYGYTF.